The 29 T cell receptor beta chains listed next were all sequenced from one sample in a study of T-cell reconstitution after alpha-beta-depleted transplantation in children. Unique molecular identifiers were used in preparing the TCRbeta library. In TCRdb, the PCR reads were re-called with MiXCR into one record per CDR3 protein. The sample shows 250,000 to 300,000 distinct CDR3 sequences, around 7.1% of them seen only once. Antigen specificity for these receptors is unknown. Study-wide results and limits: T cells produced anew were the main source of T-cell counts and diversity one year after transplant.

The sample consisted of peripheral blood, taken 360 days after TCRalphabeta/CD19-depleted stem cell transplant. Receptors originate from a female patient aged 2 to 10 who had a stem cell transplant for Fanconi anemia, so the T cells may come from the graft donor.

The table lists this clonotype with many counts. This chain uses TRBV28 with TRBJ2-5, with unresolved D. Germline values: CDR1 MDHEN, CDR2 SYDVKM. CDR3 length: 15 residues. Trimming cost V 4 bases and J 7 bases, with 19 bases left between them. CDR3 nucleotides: TGTGCCAGCAGTTCCCGCTCGGGTAGTTCGGCGACCCAGTACTTC. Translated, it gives CASSSRSGSSATQYF.

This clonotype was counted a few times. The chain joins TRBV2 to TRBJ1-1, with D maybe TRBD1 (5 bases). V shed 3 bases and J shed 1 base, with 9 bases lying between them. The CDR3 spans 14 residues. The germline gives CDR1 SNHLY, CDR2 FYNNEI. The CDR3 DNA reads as TGTGCCAGCAGTGAGCAGGGCCCGAACACTGAAGCTTTCTTT. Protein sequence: CASSEQGPNTEAFF.

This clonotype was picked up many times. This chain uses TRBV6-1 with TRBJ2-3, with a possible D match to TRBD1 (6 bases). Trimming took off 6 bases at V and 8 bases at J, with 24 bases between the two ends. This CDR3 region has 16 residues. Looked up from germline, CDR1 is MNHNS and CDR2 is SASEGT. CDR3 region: CASSSSGTYAHVTQYF. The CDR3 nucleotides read TGTGCCAGCAGCAGCTCCGGGACATATGCGCATGTTACGCAGTATTTT.

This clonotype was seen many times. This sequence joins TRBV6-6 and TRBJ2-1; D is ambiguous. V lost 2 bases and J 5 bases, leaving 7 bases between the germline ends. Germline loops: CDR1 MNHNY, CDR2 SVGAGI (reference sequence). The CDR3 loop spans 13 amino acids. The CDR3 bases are TGTGCCAGCAGTTACCCCCGCGACAATGAGCAGTTCTTC. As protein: CASSYPRDNEQFF.

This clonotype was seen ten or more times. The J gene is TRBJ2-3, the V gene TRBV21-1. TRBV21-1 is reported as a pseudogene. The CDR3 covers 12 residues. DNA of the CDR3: TGTGCCAGCAGCATTCCTACAGATACGCAGTATTTT. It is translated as CASSIPTDTQYF.

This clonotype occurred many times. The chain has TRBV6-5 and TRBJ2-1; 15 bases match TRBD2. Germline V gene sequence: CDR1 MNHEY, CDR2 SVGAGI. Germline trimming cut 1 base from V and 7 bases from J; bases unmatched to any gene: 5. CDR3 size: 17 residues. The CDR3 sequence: CASSYYPGLAGGNEQFF. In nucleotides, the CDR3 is TGTGCCAGCAGTTACTACCCGGGACTAGCGGGGGGTAATGAGCAGTTCTTC.

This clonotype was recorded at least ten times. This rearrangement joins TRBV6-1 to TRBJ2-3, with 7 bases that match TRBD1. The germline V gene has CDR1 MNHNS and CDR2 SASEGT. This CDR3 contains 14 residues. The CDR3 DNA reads TGTGTCTCGCAGATTTTCAGGGGGACAGATACGCAGTATTTT. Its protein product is CVSQIFRGTDTQYF.

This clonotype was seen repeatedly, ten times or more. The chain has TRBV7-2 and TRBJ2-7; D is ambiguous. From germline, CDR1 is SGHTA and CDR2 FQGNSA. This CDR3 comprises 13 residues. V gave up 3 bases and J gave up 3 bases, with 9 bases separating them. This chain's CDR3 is CASSLVVNYEQYF. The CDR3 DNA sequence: TGTGCCAGCAGCTTGGTGGTCAACTACGAGCAGTACTTC.

The CDR3 DNA follows: TGTGCCAGCACTATTTCGCAGGCAGCACAGGGGAGTCAGCCCCAGCATTTT. This codes for CASTISQAAQGSQPQHF. The rearrangement joins TRBV6-1 to TRBJ1-5; 7 bases agree with TRBD1. Losses at the gene ends were 7 bases for V and 6 bases for J; bases not matched to a gene: 18. Per the germline V gene, CDR1 is MNHNS and CDR2 is SASEGT. The CDR3 runs 17 residues.

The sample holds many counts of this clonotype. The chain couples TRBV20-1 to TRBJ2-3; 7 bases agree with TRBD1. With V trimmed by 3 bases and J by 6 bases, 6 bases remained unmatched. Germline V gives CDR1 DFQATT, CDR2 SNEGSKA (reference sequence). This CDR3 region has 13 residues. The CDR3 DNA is TGCAGTGCTAGCCGGACAGGCGTTGATACGCAGTATTTT. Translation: CSASRTGVDTQYF.

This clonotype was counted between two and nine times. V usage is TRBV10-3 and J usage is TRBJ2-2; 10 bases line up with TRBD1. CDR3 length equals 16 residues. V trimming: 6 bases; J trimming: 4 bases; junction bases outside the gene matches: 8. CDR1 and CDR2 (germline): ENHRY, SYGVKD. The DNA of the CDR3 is TGTGCCATCAGGGGCCCCGGGACAGGGGCCACCGGGGAGCTGTTTTTT. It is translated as CAIRGPGTGATGELFF.

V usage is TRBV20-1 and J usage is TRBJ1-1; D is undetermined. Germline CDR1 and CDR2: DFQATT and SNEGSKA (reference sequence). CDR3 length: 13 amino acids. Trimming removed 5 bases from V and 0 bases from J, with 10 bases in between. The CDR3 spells CSASPFMNTEAFF. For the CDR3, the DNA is TGCAGTGCTTCTCCATTCATGAACACTGAAGCTTTCTTT.

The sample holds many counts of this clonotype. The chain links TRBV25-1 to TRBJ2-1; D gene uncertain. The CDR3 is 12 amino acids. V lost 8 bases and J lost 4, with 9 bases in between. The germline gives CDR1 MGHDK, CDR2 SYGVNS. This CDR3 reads CASGHGYNEQFF. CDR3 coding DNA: TGTGCCAGCGGTCACGGATACAATGAGCAGTTCTTC.

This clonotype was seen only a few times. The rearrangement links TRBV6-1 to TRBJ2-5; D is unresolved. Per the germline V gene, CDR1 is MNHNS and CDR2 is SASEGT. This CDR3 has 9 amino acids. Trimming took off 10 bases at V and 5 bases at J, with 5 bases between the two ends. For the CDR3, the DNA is TGTGCCACCGAGGAGACCCAGTACTTC. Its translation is CATEETQYF.

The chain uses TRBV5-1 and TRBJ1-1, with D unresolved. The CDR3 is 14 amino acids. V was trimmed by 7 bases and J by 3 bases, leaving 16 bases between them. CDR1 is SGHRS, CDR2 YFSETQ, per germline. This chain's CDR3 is CASGSPYGDTEAFF. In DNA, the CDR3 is TGCGCCAGCGGATCGCCGTACGGGGACACTGAAGCTTTCTTT.

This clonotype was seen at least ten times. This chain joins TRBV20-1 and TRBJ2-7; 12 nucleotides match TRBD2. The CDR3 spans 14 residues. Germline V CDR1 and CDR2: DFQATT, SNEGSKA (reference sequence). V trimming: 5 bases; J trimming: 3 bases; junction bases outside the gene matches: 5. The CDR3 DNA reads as TGCAGTGCTCTTCTAGCGGGAGGGTTCTACGAGCAGTACTTC. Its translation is CSALLAGGFYEQYF.

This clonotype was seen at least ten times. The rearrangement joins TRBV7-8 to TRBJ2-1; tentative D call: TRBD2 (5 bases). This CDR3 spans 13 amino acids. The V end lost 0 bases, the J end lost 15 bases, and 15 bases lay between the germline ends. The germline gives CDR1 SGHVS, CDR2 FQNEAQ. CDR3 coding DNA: TGTGCCAGCAGCTTAGCAGGGCTAGCATTGCGGTTCTTC. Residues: CASSLAGLALRFF.

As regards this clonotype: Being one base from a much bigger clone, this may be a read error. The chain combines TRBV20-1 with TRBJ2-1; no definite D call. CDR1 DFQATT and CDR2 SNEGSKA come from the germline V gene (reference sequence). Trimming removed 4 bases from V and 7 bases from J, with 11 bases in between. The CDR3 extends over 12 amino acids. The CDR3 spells CSATPVRNEQFF. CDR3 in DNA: TGCAGTGCTACGCCAGTAAGAAATGAGCAGTTCTTC.

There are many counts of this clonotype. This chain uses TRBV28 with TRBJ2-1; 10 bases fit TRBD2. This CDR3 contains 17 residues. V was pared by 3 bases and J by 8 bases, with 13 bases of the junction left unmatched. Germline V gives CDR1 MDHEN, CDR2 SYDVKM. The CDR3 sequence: CASSFEPAGGPNHEQFF. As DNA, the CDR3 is TGTGCCAGCAGTTTTGAGCCAGCGGGGGGGCCTAACCATGAGCAGTTCTTC.

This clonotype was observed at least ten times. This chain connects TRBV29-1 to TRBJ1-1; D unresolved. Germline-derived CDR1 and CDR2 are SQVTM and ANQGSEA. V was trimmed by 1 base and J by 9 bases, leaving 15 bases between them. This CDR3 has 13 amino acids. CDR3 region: CSVEGGQDLQAFF. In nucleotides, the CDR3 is TGCAGCGTTGAAGGTGGGCAGGACCTTCAAGCTTTCTTT.

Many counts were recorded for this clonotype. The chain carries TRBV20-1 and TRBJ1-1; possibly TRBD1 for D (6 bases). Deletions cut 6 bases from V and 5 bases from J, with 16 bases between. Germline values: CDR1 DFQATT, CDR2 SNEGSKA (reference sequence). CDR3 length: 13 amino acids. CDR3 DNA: TGCAGTGCAGATCCGGACAGTGATACTGAAGCTTTCTTT. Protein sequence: CSADPDSDTEAFF.

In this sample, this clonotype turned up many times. DNA of the CDR3: TGTGCCTCCGAAGCTAGAGATACGCAGTATTTT. It encodes CASEARDTQYF. The chain recombines TRBV24-1 with TRBJ2-3, with D unresolved. This CDR3 contains 11 residues. V lost 12 bases, J lost 5 bases, and 11 bases lay in between. Germline CDR1 is KGHDR and CDR2 is SFDVKD.

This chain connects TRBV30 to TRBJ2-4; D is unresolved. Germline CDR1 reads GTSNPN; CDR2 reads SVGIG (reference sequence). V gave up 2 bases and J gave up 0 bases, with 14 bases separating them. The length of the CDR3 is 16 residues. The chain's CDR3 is CAWSLANNLAKNIQYF. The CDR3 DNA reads TGTGCCTGGAGTCTTGCTAACAACTTAGCCAAAAACATTCAGTACTTC.

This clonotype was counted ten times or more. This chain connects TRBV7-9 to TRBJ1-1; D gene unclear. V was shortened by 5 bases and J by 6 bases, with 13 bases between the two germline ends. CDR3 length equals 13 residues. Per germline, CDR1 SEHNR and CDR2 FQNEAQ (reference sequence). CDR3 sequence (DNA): TGTGCCAGCAGCGATCAATCGGACCCTGAAGCTTTCTTT. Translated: CASSDQSDPEAFF.

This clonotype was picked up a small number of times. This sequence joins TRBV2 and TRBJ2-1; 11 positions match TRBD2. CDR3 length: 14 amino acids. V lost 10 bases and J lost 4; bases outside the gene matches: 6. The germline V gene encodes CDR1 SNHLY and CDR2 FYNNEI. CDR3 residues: CAIPLAGAYNEQFF. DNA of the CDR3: TGTGCCATCCCACTAGCGGGAGCATACAATGAGCAGTTCTTC.

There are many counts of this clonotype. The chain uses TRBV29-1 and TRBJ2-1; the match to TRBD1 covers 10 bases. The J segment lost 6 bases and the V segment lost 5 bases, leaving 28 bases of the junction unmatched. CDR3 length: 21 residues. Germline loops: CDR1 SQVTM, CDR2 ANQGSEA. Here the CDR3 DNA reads TGCAGCGTTTTATGGGGACAGGGGCCTCTTTCTAGAGGCGGTTGGGTCAATGAGCAGTTCTTC. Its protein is CSVLWGQGPLSRGGWVNEQFF.

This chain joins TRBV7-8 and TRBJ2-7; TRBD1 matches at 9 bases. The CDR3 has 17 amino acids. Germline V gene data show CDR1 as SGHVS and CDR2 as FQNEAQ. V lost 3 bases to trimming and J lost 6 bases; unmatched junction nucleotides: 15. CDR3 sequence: CASSLKNRDRVVAEQYV. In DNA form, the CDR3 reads TGTGCCAGCAGCTTGAAAAATCGGGACAGGGTGGTAGCCGAGCAGTACGTC.

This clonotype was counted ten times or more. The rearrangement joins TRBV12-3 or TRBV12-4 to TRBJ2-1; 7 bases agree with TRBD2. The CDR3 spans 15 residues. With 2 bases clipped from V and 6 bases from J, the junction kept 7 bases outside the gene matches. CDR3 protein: CASSLRSGAINEQFF. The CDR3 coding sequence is TGTGCCAGCAGTTTAAGGAGCGGGGCGATCAATGAGCAGTTCTTC.

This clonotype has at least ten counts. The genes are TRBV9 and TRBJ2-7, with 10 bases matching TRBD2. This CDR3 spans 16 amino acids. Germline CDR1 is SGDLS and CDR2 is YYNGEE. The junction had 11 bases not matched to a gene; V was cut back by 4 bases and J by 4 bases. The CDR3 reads CASSQALSGGYYEQYF. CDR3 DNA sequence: TGTGCCAGCAGCCAGGCCCTTAGCGGGGGGTATTACGAGCAGTACTTC.